The entry that follows covers one TCR beta chain sequence. Antigen: not known. Sequencing was performed with immunoSEQ multiplex PCR; in TCRdb, only in-frame clones are kept and a portion is missing. The table records 150,000 to 250,000 clones, approximately 89% of them present only once. These data originate in a study of T cell responses to AZD1222 COVID-19 vaccine. Germline-derived CDR1 and CDR2 are LGHNA and YNFKEQ. The CDR3 extends over 15 amino acids. Trimming stripped 0 bases from V and 4 bases from J, with 10 bases between. Study outcomes and limitations: Clonal diversity was possibly underestimated; the donors were predominantly white British and more often female.

The V gene is TRBV4-2, the J gene TRBJ1-5; TRBD1 might be the D (5 bases). Sample: peripheral blood, taken 28 days after the second AZD1222 dose. The TCR was taken from an adult who received the AZD1222 COVID-19 vaccine. For the CDR3, the DNA is TGTGCCAGCAGCCAAGATGGAGGGGAGAATCAGCCCCAGCATTTT. It is translated as CASSQDGGENQPQHF.